These 10 T cell receptor beta chains were all obtained from the same sample, sequenced in a study of blood T cells in healthy people across ages. Next came a second PCR, run for about 6 to 12 cycles, which used a sample-barcoded 5' primer along with a J-beta primer mix. TCRdb re-analysed the 5' RACE reads in MiXCR, keeping a single row per CDR3 protein. The table includes about 1.6 million distinct CDR3 sequences, roughly 32% detected once. Sequencing was done on a sample of blood. Receptors were obtained from a woman in her twenties or thirties in good health.

A few counts support this clonotype. The J gene is TRBJ2-5, the V gene TRBV20-1, with D perhaps matching TRBD2 (5 bases). Deletions cut 6 bases from V and 1 base from J, with 12 bases between. The CDR3 sequence is 13 residues long. Germline CDR1 and CDR2: DFQATT and SNEGSKA (reference sequence). The CDR3 DNA reads as TGCAGTGCAATAGCGACGACCCAAGAGACCCAGTACTTC. It specifies CSAIATTQETQYF.

This clonotype was seen only a few times. The chain couples TRBV10-3 to TRBJ1-5; D gene unclear. V was cut by 2 bases and J by 7 bases, with 12 bases left in between. This CDR3 is built from 14 residues. Looked up from germline, CDR1 is ENHRY and CDR2 is SYGVKD. CDR3 in amino acids: CAISETGKGQPQHF. The CDR3 region has the DNA TGTGCCATCAGTGAGACGGGGAAAGGACAGCCCCAGCATTTT.

This clonotype occurred a few times. The V call is TRBV4-2, the J call TRBJ2-3; 10 bases match TRBD2. This CDR3 has 14 amino acids. V was pared by 4 bases and J by 6 bases, with 4 bases of the junction left unmatched. Germline lookup yields CDR1 LGHNA and CDR2 YNFKEQ. In DNA, the CDR3 is TGTGCCAGCAGCCGGGAAGCGGGGGGGGATACGCAGTATTTT. Amino acid sequence: CASSREAGGDTQYF.

This clonotype was found many times. The CDR3 here is CASSRDTTYEQYF. CDR3 DNA sequence: TGTGCCAGCAGTCGGGACACTACCTACGAGCAGTACTTC. The genes are TRBV7-9 and TRBJ2-7; possibly TRBD1 for D (6 bases). This CDR3 comprises 13 residues. The V gene lost 6 bases and the J gene lost 2 bases, with 11 bases spanning the gap. Germline V gives CDR1 SEHNR, CDR2 FQNEAQ (reference sequence).

This clonotype was counted only a few times. V and J are TRBV9 and TRBJ2-7, with 8 bases fitting TRBD2. In germline, CDR1 is SGDLS, CDR2 YYNGEE. Losses at the gene ends were 3 bases for V and 2 bases for J; bases not matched to a gene: 7. CDR3 length: 15 residues. The CDR3 DNA follows: TGTGCCAGCAGCGGACCGAGCGGGGGCCCCTACGAGCAGTACTTC. This gives the protein CASSGPSGGPYEQYF.

This clonotype was counted a few times. The chain joins TRBV10-3 to TRBJ2-5, with 12 nucleotides matching TRBD2. CDR1 and CDR2 (germline): ENHRY, SYGVKD. The CDR3 is 17 residues long. V lost 4 bases and J lost 4; bases outside the gene matches: 10. The CDR3 region has the DNA TGTGCCATCAGTGTGACTAGCGGGAGCTTTACAGGAGAGACCCAGTACTTC. It encodes CAISVTSGSFTGETQYF.

The chain is built from TRBV2 and TRBJ2-1; the D gene could be TRBD1 or TRBD2 (5 bases each). Germline V gene data show CDR1 as SNHLY and CDR2 as FYNNEI. The CDR3 is 12 residues long. With 3 bases removed from V and 11 bases from J, the gap between germline ends came to 11 bases. The CDR3 region is CASSEWDRQQFF. The CDR3 nucleotides read TGTGCCAGCAGTGAGTGGGACCGCCAGCAGTTCTTC. The variable domain in full, with the rest retrieved from reference TRBV2 and TRBJ2-1, is EPEVTQTPSHQVTQMGQEVILRCVPISNHLYFYWYRQILGQKVEFLVSFYNNEISEKSEIFDDQFSVERPDGSNFTLKIRSTKLEDSAMYFCASSEWDRQQFFGPGTRLTVL.

The gene calls are TRBV4-1 and TRBJ2-1; TRBD1 matches at 8 bases. The germline V gene has CDR1 MGHRA and CDR2 YSYEKL. The CDR3 consists of 16 residues. Trimming took 2 bases from V and 5 from J; bases not matched to a gene: 8. The CDR3 loop reads CASSQPARDRNNEQFF. CDR3 sequence (DNA): TGCGCCAGCAGCCAACCCGCGCGGGACAGGAACAATGAGCAGTTCTTC.

This clonotype has just a few counts. As DNA, the CDR3 is TGTGCCAGCAGCTTAGATAGAGGGATCGAGCAGTACTTC. It encodes CASSLDRGIEQYF. This sequence joins TRBV11-2 and TRBJ2-7, with D perhaps TRBD2 (5 bases). With 0 bases removed from V and 6 bases from J, the gap between germline ends came to 9 bases. Germline V gene data show CDR1 as SGHAT and CDR2 as FQNNGV. CDR3 length: 13 residues.

Comment on this clonotype: A much larger clone differs by one base, so this may be a read error. V is TRBV29-1 and J is TRBJ1-1; no definite D call. This CDR3 comprises 14 residues. In germline, CDR1 is SQVTM, CDR2 ANQGSEA. V was cut by 5 bases and J by 4 bases, with 17 bases left in between. CDR3 bases: TGCAGCGTTCACTTTGACGGAAGGAGCACTGAAGCTTTCTTT. Amino acid sequence: CSVHFDGRSTEAFF.